This TCR beta chain was captured by sequencing in a study of blood T cell repertoires in COVID-19. Study-wide context: There were acute and convalescent COVID-19 samples, and they came from the United States, Italy and Spain.

Original analysis: How many nucleated cells were present was estimated from reference gene primer amplification. TCRdb's table, derived via immunoSEQ multiplex PCR, lists solely in-frame clones and lacks some. Clone size and the V and J calls come from that table; the DNA yielded D and trimming. There are about 110,000 clones in the sample; less than 85% occur only once, and less than 2% lies in the top ten. There are 15 residues in the CDR3. Losses at the gene ends were 1 base for V and 4 bases for J; bases not matched to a gene: 2. The germline V gene encodes CDR1 LGHDT and CDR2 YNNKEL (reference sequence).

The sequence was collected from a woman between 35 and 50 years old with acute or convalescent COVID-19. The chain combines TRBV3-1 (or the pseudogene TRBV3-2) with TRBJ2-1, with 9 bases lining up with TRBD2. The specimen sequenced was peripheral blood. The CDR3 protein is CASSQGSGGYNEQFF. In nucleotides, the CDR3 is TGTGCCAGCAGCCAAGGAAGCGGGGGGTACAATGAGCAGTTCTTC.